These 27 T cell receptor beta chains originate from one sample sequenced in a study of T cells in Graves' hyperthyroidism and ophthalmopathy. Researchers amplified the TCR beta CDR3 regions from RNA transcripts. When the TCR CDR3 underwent first-round RT-PCR, the HTBI primer set was used. In TCRdb, the multiplex PCR reads were re-called with MiXCR into one record per CDR3 protein. The sample shows 600,000 to 700,000 distinct CDR3 sequences, roughly 15% of them seen only once. The sample consisted of blood. The receptors here all came from a woman aged 40 to 50 with Graves' ophthalmopathy.

This clonotype was recorded at least ten times. The J gene is TRBJ2-7, the V gene TRBV20-1; D possibly corresponds to TRBD2 (5 bases). The germline V and J ends were trimmed by 4 bases and 3 bases, with 16 bases remaining between them. This CDR3 has 14 residues. Germline values: CDR1 DFQATT, CDR2 SNEGSKA (reference sequence). CDR3 loop: CSATRPGLVYEQYF. Here the CDR3 DNA reads TGCAGTGCTACCCGGCCAGGACTGGTCTACGAGCAGTACTTC.

A few counts support this clonotype. This chain joins TRBV7-2 and TRBJ1-5, with D possibly TRBD1 on 6 matching bases. V lost 4 bases and J 6 bases, leaving 13 bases between the germline ends. The CDR3 extends over 14 amino acids. Germline V gives CDR1 SGHTA, CDR2 FQGNSA. In DNA form, the CDR3 reads TGTGCCAGCAGCTCAGGGGAGGGAAGTCAGCCCCAGCATTTT. Translation: CASSSGEGSQPQHF. Full variable domain (rest looked up from reference TRBV7-2 and TRBJ1-5): GAGVSQSPSNKVTEKGKDVELRCDPISGHTALYWYRQSLGQGLEFLIYFQGNSAPDKSGLPSDRFSAERTGGSVSTLTIQRTQQEDSAVYLCASSSGEGSQPQHFGDGTRLSIL.

The gene calls are TRBV6-2 or TRBV6-3 and TRBJ1-5, with D unclear. The CDR3 spans 18 residues. V dropped 2 bases and J dropped 0 bases, with 17 bases sitting between them. From germline, CDR1 is MNHEY and CDR2 SVGEGT. The CDR3 DNA reads TGTGCCAGCAGTTACGGGAGGGCGGGGATATATAGCAATCAGCCCCAGCATTTT. It is translated as CASSYGRAGIYSNQPQHF.

In its sample, this clonotype was seen a few times. A much bigger clone sits one base away, suggesting this may be a read error. Here the CDR3 DNA reads TGTGCTAGTGGTTTGGTACCGGGCACTGAAGCTTTCTTT. The encoded protein is CASGLVPGTEAFF. The gene calls are TRBV12-5 and TRBJ1-1; D unclear. The germline V gene has CDR1 LGHNT and CDR2 FRNRAP. The CDR3 totals 13 residues. V lost 0 bases to trimming and J lost 4 bases, with 6 bases between them.

This clonotype occurred many times. This chain uses TRBV28 with TRBJ1-1, with 9 bases that match TRBD1. V gave up 8 bases and J gave up 11 bases; unmatched junction bases: 12. This CDR3 spans 13 amino acids. The germline V gene encodes CDR1 MDHEN and CDR2 SYDVKM. As DNA, the CDR3 is TGTGCCAGCCTGACAGGGGGATATCAAAGGGCTTTCTTT. Its protein is CASLTGGYQRAFF.

This clonotype occurred a few times. The rearrangement uses TRBV6-2 or TRBV6-3 and TRBJ2-7; possibly TRBD1 or TRBD2 for D (6 bases each). The CDR3 sequence is 18 residues long. The ends were cut back, 6 bases at V and 2 bases at J, with 26 bases in the middle. The germline V gene encodes CDR1 MNHEY and CDR2 SVGEGT. As DNA, the CDR3 is TGTGCCAGCAGCAAGGACAGAAGGGCGTGGGGGAGGACCTACGAGCAGTACTTC. Amino acid sequence: CASSKDRRAWGRTYEQYF.

At least ten counts were recorded for this clonotype. The J gene is TRBJ1-5, the V gene TRBV28; D is possibly TRBD1 (5 bases). This CDR3 comprises 18 residues. Germline V gene lookup returns CDR1 MDHEN and CDR2 SYDVKM. The V end was cut by 5 bases, the J end by 0 bases, with 20 bases between. The CDR3 DNA reads TGTGCCAGCAGTGCCTCCCTTTATGGGGCGTATAGCAATCAGCCCCAGCATTTT. It specifies CASSASLYGAYSNQPQHF. The full variable domain, rest sourced from reference TRBV28 and TRBJ1-5, is DVKVTQSSRYLVKRTGEKVFLECVQDMDHENMFWYRQDPGLGLRLIYFSYDVKMKEKGDIPEGYSVSREKKERFSLILESASTNQTSMYLCASSASLYGAYSNQPQHFGDGTRLSIL.

This clonotype was recorded many times. The chain couples TRBV24-1 to TRBJ1-1; possibly TRBD1 for D (5 bases). The CDR3 runs to 13 residues. CDR1 is KGHDR, CDR2 SFDVKD, per germline. V was cut by 5 bases and J by 4 bases, with 10 bases left in between. In DNA form, the CDR3 reads TGTGCCACCAGTGGAGGGGTGAGCACTGAAGCTTTCTTT. This gives the protein CATSGGVSTEAFF.

This clonotype has ten or more counts. The V gene is TRBV2, the J gene TRBJ2-5; 11 bases are shared with TRBD2. The V gene's germline CDR1 is SNHLY and CDR2 FYNNEI. Trimming at V came to 8 bases and at J to 3 bases, leaving 5 bases not matched to a gene. The CDR3 sequence is 14 residues long. CDR3 sequence reads: CASGEGLAEETQYF. The CDR3, as DNA: TGTGCCAGCGGAGAGGGACTAGCGGAAGAGACCCAGTACTTC.

This clonotype has ten or more counts. This chain uses TRBV20-1 with TRBJ2-7; TRBD1 matches at 7 bases. V lost 3 bases, J lost 2 bases, and 4 bases stayed unmatched. This CDR3 has 13 amino acids. CDR1 is DFQATT, CDR2 SNEGSKA, per germline (reference sequence). The CDR3 here is CSASRDSPYEQYF. In DNA form, the CDR3 reads TGCAGTGCTAGCCGGGACAGTCCCTACGAGCAGTACTTC.

This clonotype came up many times. The chain uses TRBV24-1 and TRBJ1-1, with TRBD1 matching 8 bases. CDR3 length equals 12 residues. Germline lookup yields CDR1 KGHDR and CDR2 SFDVKD. The V gene end was trimmed by 1 base and the J gene end by 12 bases; junction bases not matched to a gene: 3. The CDR3 DNA follows: TGTGCCACCAGTGATTTCCAGGGGGCACCTTTCTTT. Translated, it gives CATSDFQGAPFF.

This clonotype appeared many times. The chain links TRBV5-1 to TRBJ1-3, with no clear D. The CDR3 runs to 15 residues. V was trimmed by 1 base and J by 4 bases, leaving 12 bases between them. From germline, CDR1 is SGHRS and CDR2 YFSETQ. The CDR3 nucleotides are TGCGCCAGCAGCTTGAGTGCGGCCCCCGGAAACACCATATATTTT. This translates into CASSLSAAPGNTIYF.

The gene calls are TRBV12-3 or TRBV12-4 and TRBJ1-6; D is ambiguous. The length of the CDR3 is 13 residues. The germline V and J ends were trimmed by 6 bases and 10 bases, with 13 bases remaining between them. CDR3 DNA sequence: TGTGCCAGCAGGACTCGGGGTGACTCACCCCTCCACTTT. This gives the protein CASRTRGDSPLHF.

The gene calls are TRBV29-1 and TRBJ2-1; 12 positions match TRBD2. This CDR3 has 17 amino acids. Germline V gives CDR1 SQVTM, CDR2 ANQGSEA. The J segment lost 4 bases and the V segment lost 4 bases, leaving 11 bases of the junction unmatched. The CDR3 bases are TGCAGCGTTGCGGGACTAGCGGGCCAGGGGCTTTACAATGAGCAGTTCTTC. Protein product: CSVAGLAGQGLYNEQFF.

This clonotype showed up just a few times. The chain has TRBV9 and TRBJ2-2, with 10 bases lining up with TRBD2. The junction had 13 bases not matched to a gene; V was cut back by 8 bases and J by 6 bases. The CDR3 has 16 amino acids. The germline V gene has CDR1 SGDLS and CDR2 YYNGEE. The CDR3 DNA reads as TGTGCCAGTACTCAGAGCGGGAGGGCCCTCGCCGGGGAGCTGTTTTTT. It yields the protein CASTQSGRALAGELFF.

This clonotype was counted at least ten times. The V and J genes are TRBV4-2 and TRBJ2-5; no reliable D call. Germline V gene data show CDR1 as LGHNA and CDR2 as YNFKEQ. V gave up 4 bases and J gave up 0 bases, with 12 bases separating them. The CDR3 extends over 15 amino acids. Here the CDR3 reads CASSPAGGDQETQYF. CDR3 sequence (DNA): TGTGCCAGCAGCCCCGCCGGCGGAGACCAAGAGACCCAGTACTTC.

Ten or more counts support this clonotype. This chain connects TRBV25-1 to TRBJ1-2; the D gene is possibly TRBD1 (6 bases). Germline CDR1 MGHDK, CDR2 SYGVNS. This CDR3 region has 15 residues. V was cut by 2 bases and J by 8 bases, with 18 bases left in between. The CDR3 coding sequence is TGTGCCAGCAGTGAACGTCTGGGGGGCGCAGGGGGCTACACCTTC. It yields the protein CASSERLGGAGGYTF.

This clonotype was picked up many times. The rearrangement links TRBV24-1 to TRBJ2-2; D is unclear. Germline lookup yields CDR1 KGHDR and CDR2 SFDVKD. Trimming left V 2 bases short and J 5 bases short, with 2 bases between. The CDR3 has 12 residues. The CDR3 here is CATSDWTGELFF. CDR3 nucleotides: TGTGCCACCAGTGATTGGACCGGGGAGCTGTTTTTT.

This chain connects TRBV19 to TRBJ1-2; no definite D call. Trimming left V 0 bases short and J 4 bases short, with 15 bases between. The CDR3 covers 16 residues. From germline, CDR1 is LNHDA and CDR2 SQIVND (reference sequence). The DNA for the CDR3 is TGTGCCAGTAGTATAGATTTTTTCGCAGGTACCTATGGCTACACCTTC. Translated, it gives CASSIDFFAGTYGYTF.

This clonotype was observed a few times. The V gene is TRBV18, the J gene TRBJ2-7, with a tentative D call TRBD1 (5 bases). V lost 2 bases and J 1 base, leaving 9 bases between the germline ends. Germline CDR1 and CDR2: KGHSH and LQKENI. The CDR3 is made up of 14 amino acids. DNA for the CDR3: TGTGCCAGCTCACCAGACGCAGGGTCCTACGAGCAGTACTTC. Protein sequence: CASSPDAGSYEQYF. The entire variable domain, with the rest obtained from reference TRBV18 and TRBJ2-7, is as follows: NAGVMQNPRHLVRRRGQEARLRCSPMKGHSHVYWYRQLPEEGLKFMVYLQKENIIDESGMPKERFSAEFPKEGPSILRIQQVVRGDSAAYFCASSPDAGSYEQYFGPGTRLTVT.

This clonotype was picked up many times. This chain connects TRBV28 to TRBJ1-5; tentative D call: TRBD1 (5 bases). The CDR3 totals 13 residues. V gave up 8 bases and J gave up 8 bases, with 16 bases separating them. Germline-derived CDR1 and CDR2 are MDHEN and SYDVKM. The CDR3 region is CASQAGSVEPQHF. The CDR3 nucleotides are TGTGCCAGCCAGGCAGGGTCGGTCGAGCCCCAGCATTTT.

This clonotype was picked up many times. The chain combines TRBV2 with TRBJ1-5, with 8 bases identical to TRBD1. V dropped 5 bases and J dropped 6; count of bases not matched to a gene: 9. The CDR3 runs to 15 residues. CDR1 and CDR2 (germline): SNHLY, FYNNEI. DNA of the CDR3: TGTGCCAGCAGTTTGGACAGGGCCACCCGTCAGCCCCAGCATTTT. Translation gives CASSLDRATRQPQHF.

A few counts support this clonotype. A read error may explain this, as a much larger clone is one base away. The chain uses TRBV20-1 and TRBJ2-7; weak D call: TRBD2 (6 bases). The V end lost 4 bases, the J end lost 7 bases, and 17 bases lay between the germline ends. CDR1 and CDR2 (germline): DFQATT, SNEGSKA (reference sequence). This CDR3 is built from 13 residues. In DNA form, the CDR3 reads TGCAGTGCTATGGACGGGAGTTCGGGGGAGCAGTACTTC. Its translation: CSAMDGSSGEQYF.

This clonotype was observed many times. The chain links TRBV6-1 to TRBJ2-4; D is undetermined. V gave up 3 bases and J gave up 1 base, with 13 bases separating them. This CDR3 comprises 16 residues. Germline V lookup: CDR1 MNHNS, CDR2 SASEGT. The CDR3 nucleotides read TGTGCCAGCAGTGATAGTATTTCGGCCGCCAAAAACATTCAGTACTTC. Translated: CASSDSISAAKNIQYF.

This clonotype was observed many times. The CDR3 is CAISESIAGGLYGYTF. CDR3 DNA: TGTGCCATCAGTGAGTCGATTGCAGGGGGACTCTATGGCTACACCTTC. The chain employs TRBV10-3 and TRBJ1-2, with 7 positions matching TRBD1. The CDR3 loop spans 16 amino acids. Germline values: CDR1 ENHRY, CDR2 SYGVKD. Unmatched junction bases numbered 8, after V lost 0 bases and J lost 4 bases.

This clonotype occurred many times. The chain carries TRBV10-3 and TRBJ1-2; 8 nucleotides align to TRBD1. In germline, CDR1 is ENHRY, CDR2 SYGVKD. CDR3 length equals 14 residues. Trimming cost V 8 bases and J 6 bases; bases outside gene matches: 11. CDR3 DNA: TGTGCCATCCGAGGGACAGGTAAAGAGAATGGCTACACCTTC. Protein product: CAIRGTGKENGYTF.

This rearrangement joins TRBV20-1 to TRBJ1-2, with 10 bases identical to TRBD1. Germline V gene data show CDR1 as DFQATT and CDR2 as SNEGSKA (reference sequence). Trimming took 6 bases from V and 2 from J; bases not matched to a gene: 3. The CDR3 has 13 residues. In DNA, the CDR3 is TGCAGTGCCCCGGACAGGGGGAACTATGGCTACACCTTC. Translating it yields CSAPDRGNYGYTF.